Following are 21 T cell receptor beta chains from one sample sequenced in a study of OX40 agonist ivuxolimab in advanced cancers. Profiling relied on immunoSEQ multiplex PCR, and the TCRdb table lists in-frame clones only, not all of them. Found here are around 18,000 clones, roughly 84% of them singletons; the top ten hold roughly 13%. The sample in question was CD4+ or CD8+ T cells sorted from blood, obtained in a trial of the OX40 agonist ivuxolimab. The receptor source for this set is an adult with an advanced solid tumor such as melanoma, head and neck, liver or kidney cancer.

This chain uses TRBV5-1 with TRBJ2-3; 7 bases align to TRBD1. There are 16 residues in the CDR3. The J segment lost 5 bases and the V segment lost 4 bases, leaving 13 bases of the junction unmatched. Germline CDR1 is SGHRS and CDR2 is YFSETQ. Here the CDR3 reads CASSVQGFQVKDTQYF. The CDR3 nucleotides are TGCGCCAGCAGCGTACAGGGGTTTCAAGTCAAAGATACGCAGTATTTT. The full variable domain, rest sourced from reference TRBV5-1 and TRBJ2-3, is KAGVTQTPRYLIKTRGQQVTLSCSPISGHRSVSWYQQTPGQGLQFLFEYFSETQRNKGNFPGRFSGRQFSNSRSEMNVSTLELGDSALYLCASSVQGFQVKDTQYFGPGTRLTVL.

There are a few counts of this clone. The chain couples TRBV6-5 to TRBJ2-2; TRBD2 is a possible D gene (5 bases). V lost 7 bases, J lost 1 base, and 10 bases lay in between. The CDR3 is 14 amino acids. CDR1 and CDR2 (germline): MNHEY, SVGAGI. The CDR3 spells CASNNGGNTGELFF. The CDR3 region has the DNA TGTGCCAGCAACAACGGAGGGAACACCGGGGAGCTGTTTTTT.

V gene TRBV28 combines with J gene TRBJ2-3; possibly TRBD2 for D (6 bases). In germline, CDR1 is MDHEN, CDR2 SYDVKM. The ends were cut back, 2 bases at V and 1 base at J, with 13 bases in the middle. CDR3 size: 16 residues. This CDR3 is CASSLGAQRGTDTQYF. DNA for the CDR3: TGTGCCAGCAGTTTAGGGGCACAGCGGGGCACAGATACGCAGTATTTT. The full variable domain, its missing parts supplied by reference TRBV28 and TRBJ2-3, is DVKVTQSSRYLVKRTGEKVFLECVQDMDHENMFWYRQDPGLGLRLIYFSYDVKMKEKGDIPEGYSVSREKKERFSLILESASTNQTSMYLCASSLGAQRGTDTQYFGPGTRLTVL.

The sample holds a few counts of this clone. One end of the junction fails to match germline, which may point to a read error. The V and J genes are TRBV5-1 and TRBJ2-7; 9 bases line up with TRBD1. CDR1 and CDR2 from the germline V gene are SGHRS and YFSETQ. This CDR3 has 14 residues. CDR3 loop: CASAPDRGGYGQYF. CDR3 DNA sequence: TGCGCCAGCGCCCCGGACAGGGGAGGATACGGGCAGTACTTC.

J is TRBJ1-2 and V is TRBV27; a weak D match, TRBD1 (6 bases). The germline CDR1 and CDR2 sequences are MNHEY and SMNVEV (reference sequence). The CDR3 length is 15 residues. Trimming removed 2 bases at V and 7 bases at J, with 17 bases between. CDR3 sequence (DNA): TGTGCCAGCAGTTTAAGGGAGGGGGGGAAAGGTGGCTACACCTTC. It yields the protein CASSLREGGKGGYTF.

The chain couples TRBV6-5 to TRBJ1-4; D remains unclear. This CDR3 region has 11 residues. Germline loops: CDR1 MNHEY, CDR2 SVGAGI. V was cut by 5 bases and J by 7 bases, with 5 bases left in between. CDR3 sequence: CASSLGEKLFF. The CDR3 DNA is TGTGCCAGCAGTCTGGGTGAAAAACTGTTTTTT.

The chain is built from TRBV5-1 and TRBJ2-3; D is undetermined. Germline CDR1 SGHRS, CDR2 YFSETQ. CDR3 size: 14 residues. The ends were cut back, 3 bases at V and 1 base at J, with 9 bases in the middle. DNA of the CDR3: TGCGCCAGCAGCTATCCTACAGGCACAGATACGCAGTATTTT. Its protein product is CASSYPTGTDTQYF. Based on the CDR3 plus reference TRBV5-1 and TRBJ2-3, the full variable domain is KAGVTQTPRYLIKTRGQQVTLSCSPISGHRSVSWYQQTPGQGLQFLFEYFSETQRNKGNFPGRFSGRQFSNSRSEMNVSTLELGDSALYLCASSYPTGTDTQYFGPGTRLTVL.

CDR3 bases: TGTGCCAGCAGTTACGGAGGCTCCAGGGCCTATGGCTACACCTTC. Translation gives CASSYGGSRAYGYTF. This chain joins TRBV6-5 and TRBJ1-2; a possible D gene is TRBD1 (5 bases). The CDR3 runs to 15 residues. Germline CDR1 MNHEY, CDR2 SVGAGI. With 2 bases removed from V and 4 bases from J, the gap between germline ends came to 14 bases.

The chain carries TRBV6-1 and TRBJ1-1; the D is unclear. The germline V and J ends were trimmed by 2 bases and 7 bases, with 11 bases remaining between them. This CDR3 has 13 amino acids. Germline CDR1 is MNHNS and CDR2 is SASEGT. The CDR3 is CASSELGEGEAFF. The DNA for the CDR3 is TGTGCCAGCAGTGAATTGGGCGAAGGTGAAGCTTTCTTT.

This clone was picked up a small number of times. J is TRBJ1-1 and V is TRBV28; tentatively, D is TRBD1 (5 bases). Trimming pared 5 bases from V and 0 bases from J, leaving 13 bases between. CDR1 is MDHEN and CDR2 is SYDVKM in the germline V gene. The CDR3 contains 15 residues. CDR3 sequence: CASSPLTAVNTEAFF. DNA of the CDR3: TGTGCCAGCAGTCCTCTGACAGCCGTGAACACTGAAGCTTTCTTT. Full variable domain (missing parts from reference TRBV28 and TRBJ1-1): DVKVTQSSRYLVKRTGEKVFLECVQDMDHENMFWYRQDPGLGLRLIYFSYDVKMKEKGDIPEGYSVSREKKERFSLILESASTNQTSMYLCASSPLTAVNTEAFFGQGTRLTVV.

The CDR3 bases are TGCGCCAGCAGCTTGGGGCTAGCGGGGGACTCCACAGATACGCAGTATTTT. Its translation is CASSLGLAGDSTDTQYF. V gene TRBV5-1 combines with J gene TRBJ2-3; 10 nucleotides agree with TRBD2. The V and J ends lost 0 bases and 2 bases, in that order; junction bases with no gene match: 6. Germline loops: CDR1 SGHRS, CDR2 YFSETQ. The CDR3 is made up of 17 amino acids.

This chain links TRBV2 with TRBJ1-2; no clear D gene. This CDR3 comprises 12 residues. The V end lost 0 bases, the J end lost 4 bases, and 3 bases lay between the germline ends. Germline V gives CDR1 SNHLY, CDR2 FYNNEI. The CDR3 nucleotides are TGTGCCAGCAGTGAAGCCTCCTATGGCTACACCTTC. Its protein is CASSEASYGYTF.

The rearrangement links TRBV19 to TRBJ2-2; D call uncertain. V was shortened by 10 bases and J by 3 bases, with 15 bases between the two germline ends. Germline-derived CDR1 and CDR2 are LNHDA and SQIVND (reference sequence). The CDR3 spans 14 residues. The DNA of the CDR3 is TGTGCCACCGGCTTCCGAGTTTACACCGGGGAGCTGTTTTTT. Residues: CATGFRVYTGELFF.

DNA for the CDR3: TGTGCCAGCAGCCAAGATCCTCCGTGGTACAGGGGGGGGACTGAAGCTTTCTTT. Its protein is CASSQDPPWYRGGTEAFF. The chain couples TRBV14 to TRBJ1-1; 8 nucleotides line up with TRBD1. The CDR3 runs 18 residues. V shed 0 bases, J shed 5 bases, and the junction held 14 bases outside the gene matches. Germline CDR1 reads SGHDN; CDR2 reads FVKESK.

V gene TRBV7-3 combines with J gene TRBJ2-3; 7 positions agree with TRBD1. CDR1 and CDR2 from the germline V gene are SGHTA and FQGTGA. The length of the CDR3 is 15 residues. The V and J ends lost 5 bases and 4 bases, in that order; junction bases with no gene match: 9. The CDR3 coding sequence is TGTGCCAGCAGCCGAGGGGGCGCCAGCGCAGATACGCAGTATTTT. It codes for CASSRGGASADTQYF.

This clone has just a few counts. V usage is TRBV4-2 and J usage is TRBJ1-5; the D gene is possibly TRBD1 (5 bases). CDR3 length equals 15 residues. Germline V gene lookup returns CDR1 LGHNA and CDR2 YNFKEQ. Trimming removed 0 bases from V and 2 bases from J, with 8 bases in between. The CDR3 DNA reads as TGTGCCAGCAGCCAAGAGACAGATCGCAATCAGCCCCAGCATTTT. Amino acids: CASSQETDRNQPQHF.

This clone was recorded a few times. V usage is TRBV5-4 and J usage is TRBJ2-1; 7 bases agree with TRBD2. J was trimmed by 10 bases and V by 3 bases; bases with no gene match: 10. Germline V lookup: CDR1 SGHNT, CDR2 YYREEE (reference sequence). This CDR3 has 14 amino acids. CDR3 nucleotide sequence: TGTGCCAGCAGCTCCCTAACTAGCGCGGGGGAGCAGTTCTTC. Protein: CASSSLTSAGEQFF.

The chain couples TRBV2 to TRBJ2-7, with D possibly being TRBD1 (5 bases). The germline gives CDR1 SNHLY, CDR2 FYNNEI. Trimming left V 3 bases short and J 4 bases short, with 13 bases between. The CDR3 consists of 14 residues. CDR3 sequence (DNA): TGTGCCAGCAGTGAGAAGGGGCTGGGGTACGAGCAGTACTTC. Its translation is CASSEKGLGYEQYF.

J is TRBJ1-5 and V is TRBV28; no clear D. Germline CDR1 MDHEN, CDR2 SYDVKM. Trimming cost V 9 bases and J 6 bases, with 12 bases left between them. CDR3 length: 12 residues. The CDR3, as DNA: TGTGCCAGTAGGGAGTTGGCTCAGCCCCAGCATTTT. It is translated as CASRELAQPQHF.

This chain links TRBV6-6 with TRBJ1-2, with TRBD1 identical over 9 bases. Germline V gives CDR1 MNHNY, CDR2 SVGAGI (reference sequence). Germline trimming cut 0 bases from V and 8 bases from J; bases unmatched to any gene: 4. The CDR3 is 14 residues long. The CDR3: CASSYSDDRGGYTF. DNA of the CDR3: TGTGCCAGCAGTTACTCAGACGACAGGGGGGGCTACACCTTC.

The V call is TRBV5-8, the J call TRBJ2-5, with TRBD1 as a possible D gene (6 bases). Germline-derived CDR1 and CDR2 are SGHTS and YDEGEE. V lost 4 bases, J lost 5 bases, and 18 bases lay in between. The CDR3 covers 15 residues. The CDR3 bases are TGTGCCAGCAGCCGGGACATTAAAATAGGGGAGACCCAGTACTTC. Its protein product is CASSRDIKIGETQYF.